The next 15 T cell receptor beta chains were all read from a single sample in a study of T-cell memory formation after mild COVID-19. TCRdb recomputed calls from the 5' RACE reads with MiXCR, one row per CDR3 protein. This table holds under 600,000 distinct CDR3 sequences, about 20% found once. Sequencing used PBMCs or a T cell subset sorted from them (not recorded which). The source is an adult woman who had mild COVID-19 (a few samples of this study predate the infection). Cell type and time point are not known.

This chain links TRBV12-3 or TRBV12-4 with TRBJ2-1, with no clear D. V was shortened by 3 bases and J by 4 bases, with 10 bases between the two germline ends. The CDR3 contains 14 residues. CDR3 sequence (DNA): TGTGCCAGCAGTTTGAGCTACGTATACAATGAGCAGTTCTTC. Translation: CASSLSYVYNEQFF.

The J gene is TRBJ2-7, the V gene TRBV11-3; D may be TRBD2 (6 bases). The V gene's germline CDR1 is SGHNT and CDR2 YENEEA. This CDR3 contains 14 residues. V lost 8 bases, J lost 0 bases, and 14 bases lay in between. Here the CDR3 reads CASHPGGNSYEQYF. For the CDR3, the DNA is TGTGCCAGCCACCCGGGCGGGAACTCCTACGAGCAGTACTTC.

The rearrangement uses TRBV6-2 or TRBV6-3 and TRBJ2-1; a possible D gene is TRBD2 (5 bases). This CDR3 has 15 residues. Germline loops: CDR1 MNHEY, CDR2 SVGEGT. Trimming removed 6 bases at V and 2 bases at J, with 14 bases between. The CDR3 DNA sequence: TGTGCCAGCAGCGGACTCAGCGGACCCTACAATGAGCAGTTCTTC. Its protein product is CASSGLSGPYNEQFF.

The CDR3 bases are TGTGCCTGGAGTGTACCCCGACAGCCGCGCTCCTACGAGCAGTACTTC. It yields the protein CAWSVPRQPRSYEQYF. This rearrangement joins TRBV30 to TRBJ2-7, with TRBD1 as a possible D gene (5 bases). CDR1 and CDR2 from the germline V gene are GTSNPN and SVGIG (reference sequence). The V end was cut by 0 bases, the J end by 0 bases, with 15 bases between. This CDR3 region has 16 residues.

The sample holds a few counts of this clonotype. The V call is TRBV2, the J call TRBJ2-7; 11 nucleotides align to TRBD2. CDR1 is SNHLY and CDR2 is FYNNEI in the germline V gene. CDR3 length: 14 amino acids. V shed 6 bases, J shed 5 bases, and the junction held 6 bases outside the gene matches. CDR3 nucleotide sequence: TGTGCCAGCAGCGTACTAGCGGGAGACGACGAGCAGTACTTC. This translates into CASSVLAGDDEQYF.

The chain has TRBV21-1 and TRBJ1-5. TRBV21-1 is tagged as a pseudogene. The CDR3 runs 16 residues. The CDR3 spells CASSNGQRIVYQPQHF. DNA for the CDR3: TGTGCCAGCAGCAATGGGCAGAGAATAGTTTATCAGCCCCAGCATTTT.

This clonotype was detected many times. This chain links TRBV5-1 with TRBJ2-7; D possibly uses TRBD1 or TRBD2 (5 bases each). The germline CDR1 and CDR2 sequences are SGHRS and YFSETQ. The CDR3 totals 14 residues. The V gene lost 3 bases and the J gene lost 5 bases, with 15 bases spanning the gap. The CDR3 DNA reads TGCGCCAGCAGCTCTGGGACGCCGAACAACGAGCAGTACTTC. Translated: CASSSGTPNNEQYF.

The chain has TRBV7-6 and TRBJ2-5, with 16 bases lining up with TRBD2. The CDR3 runs to 17 residues. Germline V gives CDR1 SGHVS, CDR2 FNYEAQ. J was trimmed by 5 bases and V by 5 bases; bases with no gene match: 8. Here the CDR3 DNA reads TGTGCCAGCAGCCGAGGGACTAGCGGGGGGGCCGGGGAGACCCAGTACTTC. It yields the protein CASSRGTSGGAGETQYF.

This clonotype was picked up a small number of times. This chain connects TRBV12-3 or TRBV12-4 to TRBJ1-5; TRBD1 matches at 7 bases. With 4 bases clipped from V and 4 bases from J, the junction kept 7 bases outside the gene matches. This CDR3 has 15 residues. The CDR3 region is CASSSRDSGNQPQHF. In DNA form, the CDR3 reads TGTGCCAGCAGTTCCCGGGACAGTGGAAATCAGCCCCAGCATTTT.

CDR3 sequence (DNA): TGTGCCAGCAGCTTATTTCTGGCAGACCGATTCACAGATACGCAGTATTTT. Residues: CASSLFLADRFTDTQYF. The chain is built from TRBV7-6 and TRBJ2-3; D unclear. Germline-derived CDR1 and CDR2 are SGHVS and FNYEAQ. With 2 bases removed from V and 2 bases from J, the gap between germline ends came to 17 bases. CDR3 length: 17 amino acids. Supplemented by reference TRBV7-6 and TRBJ2-3, the full variable domain reads GAGVSQSPRYKVTKRGQDVALRCDPISGHVSLYWYRQALGQGPEFLTYFNYEAQQDKSGLPNDRFSAERPEGSISTLTIQRTEQRDSAMYRCASSLFLADRFTDTQYFGPGTRLTVL.

V and J are TRBV15 and TRBJ2-7; D gene ambiguous. Germline CDR1 and CDR2: LNHNV and YYDKDF (reference sequence). The CDR3 loop spans 13 amino acids. V was cut by 6 bases and J by 0 bases, with 9 bases left in between. In DNA, the CDR3 is TGTGCCACCAGTTTAAAGAGCTCCTACGAGCAGTACTTC. Protein: CATSLKSSYEQYF.

A few counts support this clonotype. V and J are TRBV7-2 and TRBJ1-4; D gene ambiguous. The CDR3 runs to 16 residues. The germline V gene has CDR1 SGHTA and CDR2 FQGNSA. Trimming left V 4 bases short and J 4 bases short, with 16 bases between. The CDR3 here is CASSSLQPPINEKLFF. The CDR3 DNA reads TGTGCCAGCAGCTCCCTCCAACCCCCGATTAATGAAAAACTGTTTTTT.

This rearrangement joins TRBV5-1 to TRBJ2-5; D remains ambiguous. The CDR3 length is 15 residues. Germline V gives CDR1 SGHRS, CDR2 YFSETQ. V was clipped by 4 bases and J by 2 bases, with 15 bases between them. The CDR3 sequence is CASSQSGSPQETQYF. The CDR3 coding sequence is TGCGCCAGCAGCCAGAGTGGTAGCCCTCAAGAGACCCAGTACTTC.

The chain couples TRBV19 to TRBJ2-2, with D tentatively TRBD1 or TRBD2 (5 bases each). CDR1 is LNHDA and CDR2 is SQIVND in the germline V gene (reference sequence). V gave up 10 bases and J gave up 7 bases, with 13 bases separating them. This CDR3 spans 12 amino acids. CDR3 bases: TGTGCCACTTTGAGGGGCGTCGGGGAGCTGTTTTTT. It codes for CATLRGVGELFF.

This clonotype turned up a few times. The V and J genes are TRBV5-4 and TRBJ2-3; the D is unclear. The CDR3 contains 16 residues. V was trimmed by 4 bases and J by 4 bases, leaving 19 bases between them. From germline, CDR1 is SGHNT and CDR2 YYREEE (reference sequence). For the CDR3, the DNA is TGTGCCAGCAGCCCCCCAAGTCTGGGGATCCCAGATACGCAGTATTTT. It encodes CASSPPSLGIPDTQYF.